The next 21 T cell receptor beta chains were all read from a single sample in a study of blood T cell repertoires in COVID-19. Produced via immunoSEQ multiplex PCR; TCRdb's table is partial and in-frame only. The profile shows some 170,000 clones, about 85% of them singletons. Input material: peripheral blood. These receptors were taken from a man in his forties or fifties with acute or convalescent COVID-19.

V usage is TRBV12-5 and J usage is TRBJ2-7; 9 nucleotides align to TRBD1. V gave up 5 bases and J gave up 7 bases; unmatched junction bases: 12. This CDR3 has 15 amino acids. Germline CDR1 LGHNT, CDR2 FRNRAP. The CDR3 nucleotides are TGTGCTAGTGGTGTTTGGACAGGGGCCGCGGGGGAGCAGTACTTC. Protein product: CASGVWTGAAGEQYF.

The chain employs TRBV4-3 and TRBJ1-1; maybe TRBD1 (6 bases). Germline lookup yields CDR1 LGHNA and CDR2 YSLEER. This CDR3 is 15 amino acids long. The ends were cut back, 4 bases at V and 1 base at J, with 13 bases in the middle. The CDR3 bases are TGCGCCAGCAGCCGGGACACCCAGGGGAACACTGAAGCTTTCTTT. Translation: CASSRDTQGNTEAFF.

The chain combines TRBV3-1 (or the pseudogene TRBV3-2) with TRBJ1-4, with 9 bases aligning to TRBD1. This CDR3 has 17 amino acids. V was clipped by 4 bases and J by 5 bases; unmatched bases: 11. Germline V gene data show CDR1 as LGHDT and CDR2 as YNNKEL (reference sequence). This chain's CDR3 is CASSPRDRARRNEKLFF. CDR3 DNA sequence: TGTGCCAGCAGCCCCCGGGACAGGGCCAGGAGGAATGAAAAACTGTTTTTT.

V is TRBV3-1 (or the pseudogene TRBV3-2) and J is TRBJ1-2; 8 bases match TRBD1. The CDR3 is 16 residues long. V was pared by 5 bases and J by 0 bases, with 8 bases of the junction left unmatched. Germline lookup yields CDR1 LGHDT and CDR2 YNNKEL (reference sequence). CDR3 amino acids: CASSSTGTGTNYGYTF. The CDR3 region has the DNA TGTGCCAGCAGCTCAACCGGGACAGGTACTAACTATGGCTACACCTTC.

This chain uses TRBV9 with TRBJ2-2, with 12 bases identical to TRBD2. Germline values: CDR1 SGDLS, CDR2 YYNGEE. The ends lost 4 bases at V and 3 bases at J; junction bases unmatched: 10. The CDR3 extends over 18 amino acids. This CDR3 reads CASSPRLAGGRDTGELFF. CDR3 bases: TGTGCCAGCAGCCCCAGGCTAGCGGGGGGGCGAGACACCGGGGAGCTGTTTTTT.

The chain links TRBV12-1 to TRBJ1-4; the table's D call, TRBD1, was not checked against the DNA. TRBV12-1 is deemed a pseudogene. The CDR3 is 17 residues long. The CDR3 sequence is CASSFVLPGQGNEKLFF. In DNA, the CDR3 is TGTGCCAGCAGCTTTGTCTTGCCGGGACAGGGAAATGAAAAACTGTTTTTT.

The chain recombines TRBV21-1 with TRBJ2-5; the D call in the table, TRBD2, was not verified against the DNA. TRBV21-1 counts as a pseudogene. The CDR3 loop spans 16 amino acids. CDR3 nucleotide sequence: TGTGCCAGCAGCGGGCCGACTAGCGGGTCAAAAGAGACCCAGTACTTC. It yields the protein CASSGPTSGSKETQYF.

The chain joins TRBV2 to TRBJ1-3, with 10 bases fitting TRBD1. Per the germline V gene, CDR1 is SNHLY and CDR2 is FYNNEI. This CDR3 has 15 amino acids. V lost 7 bases to trimming and J lost 2 bases; unmatched junction nucleotides: 5. The CDR3 loop reads CASTSDRGPGNTIYF. The CDR3 nucleotides read TGTGCCAGCACCTCTGACAGGGGGCCTGGAAACACCATATATTTT.

This clone showed up just a few times. The chain has TRBV9 and TRBJ2-1; 10 bases are a match to TRBD2. With 2 bases clipped from V and 8 bases from J, the junction kept 7 bases outside the gene matches. Germline V lookup: CDR1 SGDLS, CDR2 YYNGEE. The CDR3 extends over 15 amino acids. CDR3 protein: CASSVKSGGVHEQFF. The CDR3 bases are TGTGCCAGCAGCGTGAAAAGCGGGGGGGTGCATGAGCAGTTCTTC.

V is TRBV30 and J is TRBJ1-1; 7 bases agree with TRBD1. The CDR3 runs to 16 residues. Germline V gene sequence: CDR1 GTSNPN, CDR2 SVGIG (reference sequence). J was trimmed by 0 bases and V by 5 bases; bases with no gene match: 12. The CDR3 nucleotides are TGTGCCTGGGAACCGGGACAGACACTTATGAACACTGAAGCTTTCTTT. Amino acid sequence: CAWEPGQTLMNTEAFF.

This chain connects TRBV7-8 to TRBJ2-1, with a possible D match to TRBD1 (6 bases). The CDR3 runs to 17 residues. Trimming took 4 bases from V and 9 from J, leaving 25 bases between them. The V gene's germline CDR1 is SGHVS and CDR2 FQNEAQ. CDR3 coding DNA: TGTGCCAGCAGCTCCCAACCACAGACAGGTGGGCAGGGTGAGCAGTTCTTC. Its protein product is CASSSQPQTGGQGEQFF.

A note on this clone: Germline is not matched at one junction end, which may reflect a read error. This rearrangement joins TRBV11-3 to TRBJ2-1, with 10 bases lining up with TRBD1. CDR1 SGHNT and CDR2 YENEEA come from the germline V gene. CDR3 length: 15 residues. In nucleotides, the CDR3 is TGTGCCAGCAGTTCCCGGGACAGGGGCTACCATGAGCAGTTCTTC. Amino acids: CASSSRDRGYHEQFF.

This CDR3 is CASSPVDYEQYF. For the CDR3, the DNA is TGTGCCAGCTCACCTGTAGACTACGAGCAGTACTTC. The chain carries TRBV18 and TRBJ2-7; the D is unclear. This CDR3 has 12 residues. Germline V CDR1 and CDR2: KGHSH, LQKENI. Between the trimmed V and J ends, which lost 3 bases and 3 bases, there was a span of 6 bases.

In this sample, this clone turned up a few times. This chain uses TRBV6-6 with TRBJ2-2; 8 nucleotides agree with TRBD2. Germline V CDR1 and CDR2: MNHNY, SVGAGI (reference sequence). J gave up 2 bases and V 5 bases, and 4 bases lay outside the gene matches. CDR3 size: 15 residues. The CDR3 DNA sequence: TGTGCCAGCAGTACGGGGGGGGCTAACACCGGGGAGCTGTTTTTT. Translated, it gives CASSTGGANTGELFF.

The rearrangement uses TRBV11-2 and TRBJ2-3; no clear D gene. CDR1 is SGHAT and CDR2 is FQNNGV in the germline V gene. The CDR3 is 16 residues long. The V end lost 1 base, the J end lost 0 bases, and 11 bases lay between the germline ends. Here the CDR3 DNA reads TGTGCCAGCAGCTTAGTATTGGCACCCAGCACAGATACGCAGTATTTT. Its protein product is CASSLVLAPSTDTQYF.

The rearrangement links TRBV30 to TRBJ1-3, with D unclear. The germline CDR1 and CDR2 sequences are GTSNPN and SVGIG (reference sequence). This CDR3 has 14 residues. V shed 1 base and J shed 0 bases, with 7 bases lying between them. The CDR3 sequence is CAWSASFSGNTIYF. In nucleotides, the CDR3 is TGTGCCTGGAGTGCCTCTTTCTCTGGAAACACCATATATTTT.

This clone occurred once. The genes are TRBV6-5 and TRBJ2-7, with D possibly matching TRBD1 (5 bases). The CDR3 is 15 residues long. Looked up from germline, CDR1 is MNHEY and CDR2 is SVGAGI. V lost 2 bases and J lost 5, with 16 bases in between. The CDR3 here is CASSYQGRPSNEQYF. Here the CDR3 DNA reads TGTGCCAGCAGTTACCAGGGCAGGCCGAGCAACGAGCAGTACTTC.

This chain connects TRBV29-1 to TRBJ1-5; 8 nucleotides agree with TRBD1. The CDR3 is 14 residues long. The germline V gene has CDR1 SQVTM and CDR2 ANQGSEA. Trimming took 4 bases from V and 6 from J; bases not matched to a gene: 8. The CDR3 protein is CSVVGQGAGQPQHF. The CDR3 DNA reads TGCAGCGTTGTCGGGCAGGGGGCCGGTCAGCCCCAGCATTTT.

V and J are TRBV11-3 and TRBJ2-1; D perhaps matches TRBD1 (6 bases). Germline CDR1 and CDR2: SGHNT and YENEEA. With 0 bases removed from V and 9 bases from J, the gap between germline ends came to 9 bases. This CDR3 is 13 amino acids long. The CDR3 here is CASSLESRGEQFF. In DNA, the CDR3 is TGTGCCAGCAGCTTAGAGTCCAGGGGTGAGCAGTTCTTC.

The chain joins TRBV11-2 to TRBJ1-1; D might be TRBD1 (5 bases). Germline CDR1 reads SGHAT; CDR2 reads FQNNGV. Trimming cost V 2 bases and J 11 bases, with 9 bases left between them. This CDR3 spans 11 amino acids. The CDR3 DNA sequence: TGTGCCAGCAGCTTAAGGACACTCGCTTTCTTT. Translating it yields CASSLRTLAFF.

This clone has just one count. J is TRBJ1-2 and V is TRBV6-5, with TRBD1 as a possible D gene (6 bases). With 2 bases removed from V and 3 bases from J, the gap between germline ends came to 10 bases. CDR1 is MNHEY, CDR2 SVGAGI, per germline. The CDR3 has 14 residues. CDR3: CASSYVRGDYGYTF. In DNA form, the CDR3 reads TGTGCCAGCAGTTACGTCAGGGGCGACTATGGCTACACCTTC.